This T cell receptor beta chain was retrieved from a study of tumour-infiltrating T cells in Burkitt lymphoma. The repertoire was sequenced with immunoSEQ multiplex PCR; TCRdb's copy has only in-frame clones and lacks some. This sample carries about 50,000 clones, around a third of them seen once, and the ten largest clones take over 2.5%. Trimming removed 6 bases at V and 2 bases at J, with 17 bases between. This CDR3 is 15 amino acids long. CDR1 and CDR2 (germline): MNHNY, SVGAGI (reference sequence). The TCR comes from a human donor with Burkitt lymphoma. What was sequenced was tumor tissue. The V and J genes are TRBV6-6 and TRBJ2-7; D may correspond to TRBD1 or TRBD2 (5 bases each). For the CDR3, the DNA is TGTGCCAGCAGACGAAAGTGGGACGGCGCCTACGAGCAGTACTTC. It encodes CASRRKWDGAYEQYF.